This is a list of T cell receptor beta chains from one sample in a study of blood T cells in healthy people across ages. TCRdb re-derived calls from the 5' RACE reads in MiXCR, one entry per CDR3 protein. The data contain more than 550,000 distinct CDR3 sequences, 22% of them seen just once; the ten biggest clones take up about 22%. Sequenced input: blood. The receptor set was obtained from a man aged 70 or older in good health. Each CDR3 is given with its conserved first and last residue. Each record gives: V gene, clone size, J gene, D gene, CDR3 DNA, CDR3 protein. D genes are given only for firm matches. Rows give clone size only sometimes, using once, few, many, or a class for an expanded clone.

V: TRBV5-6
size: .
J: TRBJ2-4
D: .
DNA: TGTGCCAGCAGCCGCCAGGGGCAAAACATTCAGTACTTC
CDR3: CASSRQGQNIQYF

V: TRBV11-2
size: .
J: TRBJ1-4
D: TRBD1
DNA: TGTGCCAGCAGCCTGACAGGGGCTTGTGAAAAACTGTTTTTT
CDR3: CASSLTGACEKLFF

V: TRBV9
size: few
J: TRBJ2-4
D: TRBD2
DNA: TGTGCCAGCAGCGCAGGGACTAGCGGGAGACGATGGGGGATAAACATTCAGTACTTC
CDR3: CASSAGTSGRRWGINIQYF

V: TRBV6-6
size: .
J: TRBJ2-7
D: .
DNA: TGTGCCAGCAGAGAGGGAACACTTTCCTACGAGCAGTACTTC
CDR3: CASREGTLSYEQYF

V: TRBV4-1
size: .
J: TRBJ2-4
D: .
DNA: TGCGCCAGCAGCCAAGAAGGAAACGGAGGAGCCAAAAACATTCAGTACTTC
CDR3: CASSQEGNGGAKNIQYF

V: TRBV7-2
size: few
J: TRBJ2-5
D: TRBD2
DNA: TGTGCCAGCAGCATAGGACTAGCGGTAGAGACCCAGTACTTC
CDR3: CASSIGLAVETQYF

V: TRBV29-1
size: many
J: TRBJ2-1
D: TRBD2
DNA: TGCAGCGTTCCTACCGGGACTAGCGCTGAGCAGTTCTTC
CDR3: CSVPTGTSAEQFF

V: TRBV20-1
size: few
J: TRBJ2-5
D: .
DNA: TGCAGTGCTAGAGACCTGATGAAGACCCAGTACTTC
CDR3: CSARDLMKTQYF

V: TRBV28
size: .
J: TRBJ2-3
D: .
DNA: TGTGCCACCGCGACGGGGGCAATCAGCACAGATACGCAGTATTTT
CDR3: CATATGAISTDTQYF

V: TRBV4-1
size: few
J: TRBJ1-4
D: TRBD1
DNA: TGCGCCAGCAGCCAAGGGACAGGGGCTAATGAAAAACTGTTTTTT
CDR3: CASSQGTGANEKLFF

V: TRBV29-1
size: .
J: TRBJ2-1
D: TRBD2
DNA: TGCAGCGCCAATAGCGGGGGGTACTACAATGAGCAGTTCTTC
CDR3: CSANSGGYYNEQFF

V: TRBV9
size: .
J: TRBJ1-2
D: TRBD1
DNA: TGTGCCAGCAGCGACCTCGAAGGGGGCGCTCGGTATGGCTACACCTTC
CDR3: CASSDLEGGARYGYTF

V: TRBV3-1
size: .
J: TRBJ2-1
D: TRBD2
DNA: TGTGCCAGCAGCCAAGATTGGGCTAGCGGATCGTACAATGAGCAGTTCTTC
CDR3: CASSQDWASGSYNEQFF

V: TRBV12-3/TRBV12-4
size: few
J: TRBJ2-5
D: .
DNA: TGTGCCAGCACCTTGGGGTTCCAAGAGACCCAGTACTTC
CDR3: CASTLGFQETQYF

V: TRBV3-1
size: few
J: TRBJ2-7
D: .
DNA: TGTGCCAGCAGCCAAAGTGGGCGGGTAGCCTACGAGCAGTACTTC
CDR3: CASSQSGRVAYEQYF

V: TRBV3-1
size: few
J: TRBJ1-2
D: .
DNA: TGTGCCAGCAGCGGAGACAACCATCGCTATGGCTACACCTTC
CDR3: CASSGDNHRYGYTF

V: TRBV7-6
size: few
J: TRBJ2-1
D: TRBD2
DNA: TGTGCCAGCAGCTTTAGGGCGGGAGGGAACTACAATGAGCAGTTCTTC
CDR3: CASSFRAGGNYNEQFF

V: TRBV5-1
size: .
J: TRBJ1-1
D: .
DNA: TGCGCCAGCAGCTTGGGAAGCGGGGCAGACCATAGGGTTACCGAAGCTTTCTTT
CDR3: CASSLGSGADHRVTEAFF

V: TRBV7-7
size: once
J: TRBJ2-5
D: .
DNA: TGTGCCAGCAGCTTACATGCGGGAGAGACCCAGTACTTC
CDR3: CASSLHAGETQYF

V: TRBV7-9
size: .
J: TRBJ1-4
D: TRBD1
DNA: TGTGCCAGCAGCGTTGGGACAGCTCATGAAAAACTGTTTTTT
CDR3: CASSVGTAHEKLFF

V: TRBV2
size: .
J: TRBJ1-2
D: .
DNA: TGTGCCAGCAATTACGACAGGCTAAGTAACTATGGCTACACCTTC
CDR3: CASNYDRLSNYGYTF

V: TRBV6-5
size: few
J: TRBJ1-3
D: .
DNA: TGTGCCAGCAGTTTTTCACAAGCCTCTGGAAACACCATATATTTT
CDR3: CASSFSQASGNTIYF

V: TRBV5-1
size: few
J: TRBJ2-1
D: .
DNA: TGCGCCAGCAGCCTCCAGCAGAATGAGCAGTTCTTC
CDR3: CASSLQQNEQFF

V: TRBV29-1
size: few
J: TRBJ1-2
D: TRBD1
DNA: TGCAGCGTTGCGGAAACAGGGGCCGCGTATGGCTACACCTTC
CDR3: CSVAETGAAYGYTF

V: TRBV12-3/TRBV12-4
size: few
J: TRBJ1-5
D: .
DNA: TGTGCCAGCAGTTTATACGAGACCGGTCAGCCCCAGCATTTT
CDR3: CASSLYETGQPQHF

V: TRBV7-9
size: .
J: TRBJ1-5
D: .
DNA: TGTGCCAGCAGCTTAAGTCGGGTGGATAGCAATCAGCCCCAGCATTTT
CDR3: CASSLSRVDSNQPQHF

V: TRBV3-1
size: few
J: TRBJ2-5
D: TRBD2
DNA: TGTGCCAGCAGCCCTTACCTAGCGGGAGTAGGAGAGACCCAGTACTTC
CDR3: CASSPYLAGVGETQYF

V: TRBV7-9
size: .
J: TRBJ2-7
D: TRBD1
DNA: TGTGCCAGCAGCTTAGTTTCCTTGGGGACAGGGGGCGACGAGCAGTACTTC
CDR3: CASSLVSLGTGGDEQYF

V: TRBV12-3/TRBV12-4
size: .
J: TRBJ1-5
D: .
DNA: TGTGCCAGCAGTTCGGGACAGCCCCAGCATTTT
CDR3: CASSSGQPQHF

V: TRBV7-6
size: .
J: TRBJ1-6
D: .
DNA: TGTGCCAGCAGCGCCGCGAGCTCCTATAATTCACCCCTCCACTTT
CDR3: CASSAASSYNSPLHF

V: TRBV7-2
size: many
J: TRBJ2-3
D: .
DNA: TGTGCCAGCAGCACCCAATCGACCTGGACAGATACGCAGTATTTT
CDR3: CASSTQSTWTDTQYF

V: TRBV5-1
size: .
J: TRBJ2-5
D: TRBD2
DNA: TGCGCCAGCAGCGAGATCCTAGCGGGGGGGCCTCAAGAGACCCAGTACTTC
CDR3: CASSEILAGGPQETQYF

V: TRBV20-1
size: many
J: TRBJ2-3
D: TRBD2
DNA: TGCAGTGCTTTAGCGGGAGGTGGCACAGATACGCAGTATTTT
CDR3: CSALAGGGTDTQYF

V: TRBV3-1
size: many
J: TRBJ1-2
D: .
DNA: TGTGCCAGCAGCCAAGAGGCCCGAATTGGCTACACCTTC
CDR3: CASSQEARIGYTF

V: TRBV28
size: few
J: TRBJ2-5
D: .
DNA: TGTGCCAGCAGTTTCCGCAGGATACGTATGTATGAGACCCAGTACTTC
CDR3: CASSFRRIRMYETQYF

V: TRBV7-2
size: .
J: TRBJ2-1
D: TRBD2
DNA: TGTGCCAGCAGCTTAGAACTAGCGGAGGGGAATGAGCAGTTCTTC
CDR3: CASSLELAEGNEQFF

V: TRBV5-5
size: few
J: TRBJ2-1
D: TRBD2
DNA: TGTGCCAGCAGCACCACCGGCGGGGGGAATCCCTACAATGAGCAGTTCTTC
CDR3: CASSTTGGGNPYNEQFF

V: TRBV29-1
size: .
J: TRBJ2-1
D: TRBD2
DNA: TGCAGCGTATTAACTAGCGGGGGGGACAATGAGCAGTTCTTC
CDR3: CSVLTSGGDNEQFF

V: TRBV24-1
size: .
J: TRBJ2-3
D: TRBD2
DNA: TGTGCCACCAGTGATATCCCCGGCAGCGGGAAGACAGATACGCAGTATTTT
CDR3: CATSDIPGSGKTDTQYF

V: TRBV20-1
size: few
J: TRBJ1-6
D: .
DNA: TGCAGTGCTAGAGATCTTTCGTTCTATAATTCACCCCTCCACTTT
CDR3: CSARDLSFYNSPLHF

V: TRBV18
size: .
J: TRBJ2-1
D: .
DNA: TGTGCCAGCTCACCACTGTCTGCCCCGGGGTCCTACAATGAGCAGTTCTTC
CDR3: CASSPLSAPGSYNEQFF

V: TRBV12-3/TRBV12-4
size: few
J: TRBJ1-1
D: .
DNA: TGTGCCAGCAGTTTAGGCCCGGGGAAGAACACTGAAGCTTTCTTT
CDR3: CASSLGPGKNTEAFF

V: TRBV5-1
size: few
J: TRBJ2-2
D: .
DNA: TGCGCCAGCAGCCCCCTTAGCGCGGGCACCGGGGAGCTGTTTTTT
CDR3: CASSPLSAGTGELFF

V: TRBV12-3/TRBV12-4
size: .
J: TRBJ1-3
D: .
DNA: TGTGCCAGCAGAACCCGGTGGGGCGCGTTTGGAAACACCATATATTTT
CDR3: CASRTRWGAFGNTIYF

V: TRBV5-1
size: many
J: TRBJ1-1
D: TRBD1
DNA: TGCGCCAGCAGCCCGGGACAGGGAGGCACTGAAGCTTTCTTT
CDR3: CASSPGQGGTEAFF

V: TRBV5-6
size: many
J: TRBJ2-7
D: .
DNA: TGTGCCAGCAGCCAAATATCTAGGACCGAGCAGTACTTC
CDR3: CASSQISRTEQYF

V: TRBV20-1
size: .
J: TRBJ2-7
D: .
DNA: TGCAGTGCTCGACCCGTGGGGGAGCAGTACTTC
CDR3: CSARPVGEQYF

V: TRBV12-3/TRBV12-4
size: few
J: TRBJ2-3
D: TRBD2
DNA: TGTGCCAGCAGTCCTAGGGCTAGCGGGGGTACAGATACGCAGTATTTT
CDR3: CASSPRASGGTDTQYF

V: TRBV12-3/TRBV12-4
size: .
J: TRBJ1-2
D: .
DNA: TGCGCCAGCAGTTTAGTCCGACACGGTCATGGCTACACCTTC
CDR3: CASSLVRHGHGYTF

V: TRBV14
size: few
J: TRBJ1-4
D: .
DNA: TGTGCCAGCAGCCGTCGAGAGGGTTCAACTAATGAAAAACTGTTTTTT
CDR3: CASSRREGSTNEKLFF

V: TRBV7-3
size: once
J: TRBJ2-1
D: TRBD2
DNA: TGTGCCAGCAGCTCAGGTGCGGGAGTGCCCCACAATGAGCAGTTCTTC
CDR3: CASSSGAGVPHNEQFF

V: TRBV7-2
size: few
J: TRBJ2-5
D: .
DNA: TGTGCCAGCACCACTTCGTTGCGCGCCCAAGAGACCCAGTACTTC
CDR3: CASTTSLRAQETQYF

V: TRBV11-1
size: .
J: TRBJ2-4
D: .
DNA: TGTGCCAGCAGCTTAGCGGTATCCCCAATTGGTAAAAACATTCAGTACTTC
CDR3: CASSLAVSPIGKNIQYF

V: TRBV29-1
size: few
J: TRBJ2-2
D: .
DNA: TGCAGCGTTGTTGGGGGTTCATCTGGGGAGCTGTTTTTT
CDR3: CSVVGGSSGELFF

V: TRBV7-9
size: .
J: TRBJ1-1
D: .
DNA: TGTGCCAGCAGCTTAGCGGTCGGTGGGCCGATCACTGAAGCTTTCTTT
CDR3: CASSLAVGGPITEAFF

V: TRBV12-3/TRBV12-4
size: many
J: TRBJ2-1
D: .
DNA: TGTGCCAGCAACCCCGGCCCCCTATCCGGCAATGAGCAGTTCTTC
CDR3: CASNPGPLSGNEQFF

V: TRBV5-1
size: .
J: TRBJ2-2
D: TRBD1
DNA: TGCGCCAGCAGCTCCGGGACAGGGCCCGGGGAGCTGTTTTTT
CDR3: CASSSGTGPGELFF

V: TRBV9
size: few
J: TRBJ1-2
D: .
DNA: TGTGCCAGCAGCGTATTGGCCGGGACTAACTATGGCTACACCTTC
CDR3: CASSVLAGTNYGYTF